This TCR beta chain was observed in a study of T cells in women clearing cervical HPV infection. Background on the study: Women with histologically confirmed HPV16-related CIN3 or worse, 2 with invasive cancer, served as cases. Controls were women whose single incident HPV16 infection cleared within 12 months without precancer or cancer.

Comments on this clone: Its antigen is unidentified. The read ends 3 residues before the CDR3 terminus; that terminus is restored from the germline J gene.

The repertoire was sequenced with immunoSEQ multiplex PCR; TCRdb's copy has only in-frame clones and lacks some. The sample has tens of thousands of clones. This CDR3 has 16 residues. The V and J ends lost 0 bases and 1 base respectively, with 9 bases between them. Germline loops: CDR1 LNHNV, CDR2 YYDKDF (reference sequence). Study findings and constraints: Combining TCR richness with V gene abundances gave roughly 0.88 AUC.

This receptor was obtained from a woman aged 18 to 75 with a cervical HPV16 infection that either progressed to CIN3+ or cleared (not recorded which). Sample: blood buffy coat. This chain connects TRBV15 to TRBJ2-2; a possible D gene is TRBD2 (5 bases). The CDR3 bases that were read are TGTGCCACCAGCAGAGATGGAGGCGGGAACACCGGGGAG. Its protein product is CATSRDGGGNTGE. The whole CDR3 is CATSRDGGGNTGELFF.